This T cell receptor beta chain appears in the sequencing data of a study of T cells after yellow fever vaccination. Study outcomes and limitations: Peaking on day 5 versus 15, the secondary response was faster but weaker. The bulk population could contribute abundant contaminating clonotypes to FACS-sorted repertoires. Clones from primary vaccination mostly reappeared after the booster (less than 98% CD4, around 90% CD8).

TCRdb processed the 5' RACE reads anew with MiXCR; each CDR3 protein has one entry. Altogether under 350,000 distinct CDR3 sequences are present, over 3.5% being singletons, with the ten largest covering approximately 23%. Worth noting for this clonotype: Its antigen remains unknown.

The V end was cut by 3 bases, the J end by 7 bases, with 19 bases between. The germline V gene encodes CDR1 ENHRY and CDR2 SYGVKD. The CDR3 is made up of 16 amino acids. The chain employs TRBV10-3 and TRBJ2-4, with D tentatively TRBD1 or TRBD2 (6 bases each). This specimen consisted of PBMCs, obtained 5 days after the yellow fever booster vaccination. This sequence was found in a man between 18 and 35 years old who received the YFV17D yellow fever vaccine. The CDR3 protein is CAISDRTGTRGNIQYF. CDR3 DNA sequence: TGTGCCATCAGTGACCGGACCGGGACACGGGGGAACATTCAGTACTTC.